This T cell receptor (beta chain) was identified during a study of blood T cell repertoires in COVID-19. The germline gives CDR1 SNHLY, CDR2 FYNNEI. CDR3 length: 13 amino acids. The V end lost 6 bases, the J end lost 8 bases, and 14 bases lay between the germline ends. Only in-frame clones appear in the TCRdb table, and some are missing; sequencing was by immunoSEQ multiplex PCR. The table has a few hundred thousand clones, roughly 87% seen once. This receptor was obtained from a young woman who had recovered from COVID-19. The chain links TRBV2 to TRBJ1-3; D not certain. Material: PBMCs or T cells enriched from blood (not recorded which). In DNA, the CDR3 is TGTGCCAGCAGACCCCACCCGGTGGACACCATATATTTT. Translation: CASRPHPVDTIYF.